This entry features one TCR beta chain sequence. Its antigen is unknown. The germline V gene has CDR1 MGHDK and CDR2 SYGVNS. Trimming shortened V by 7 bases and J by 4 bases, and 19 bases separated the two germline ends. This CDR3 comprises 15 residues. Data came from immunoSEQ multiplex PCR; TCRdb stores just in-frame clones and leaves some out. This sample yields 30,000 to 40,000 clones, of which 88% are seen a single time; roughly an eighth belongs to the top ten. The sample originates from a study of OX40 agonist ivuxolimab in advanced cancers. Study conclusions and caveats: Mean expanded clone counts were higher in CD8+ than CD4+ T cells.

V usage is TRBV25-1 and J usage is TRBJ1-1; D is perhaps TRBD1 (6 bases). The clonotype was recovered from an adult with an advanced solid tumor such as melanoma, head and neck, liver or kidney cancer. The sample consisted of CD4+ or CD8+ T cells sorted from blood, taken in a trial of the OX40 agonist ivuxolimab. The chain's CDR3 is CASTFVGGYGTEAFF. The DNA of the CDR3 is TGTGCCAGCACATTTGTAGGGGGTTATGGCACTGAAGCTTTCTTT. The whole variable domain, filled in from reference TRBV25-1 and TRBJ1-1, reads EADIYQTPRYLVIGTGKKITLECSQTMGHDKMYWYQQDPGMELHLIHYSYGVNSTEKGDLSSESTVSRIRTEHFPLTLESARPSHTSQYLCASTFVGGYGTEAFFGQGTRLTVV.